The 13 T cell receptor beta chains given below trace back to one sample, sequenced in a study of T cells in Graves' hyperthyroidism and ophthalmopathy. TCR beta CDR3 regions were amplified from RNA transcripts. Using the HTBI primer set, a first-round RT-PCR was run on the TCR CDR3. TCRdb redid the calling of the multiplex PCR reads with MiXCR, one entry per CDR3 protein. Of about 380,000 distinct CDR3 sequences in the sample, around 20% were seen once. The material sequenced was blood. These receptors were taken from a man between 18 and 35 years old with Graves' ophthalmopathy.

This clonotype was detected many times. The chain links TRBV6-1 to TRBJ1-5; perhaps TRBD1 as D (6 bases). The CDR3 runs to 14 residues. Germline assignment: CDR1 MNHNS and CDR2 SASEGT. V dropped 6 bases and J dropped 6 bases, with 15 bases sitting between them. CDR3: CASSDGGAGQPQHF. The CDR3 DNA reads as TGTGCCAGCAGCGACGGGGGGGCTGGTCAGCCCCAGCATTTT.

The CDR3 loop reads CASSRPVGAGDTEAFF. The CDR3 bases are TGTGCCAGTAGTAGGCCCGTGGGGGCAGGGGACACTGAAGCTTTCTTT. The chain is built from TRBV19 and TRBJ1-1, with D tentatively TRBD1 (6 bases). The V and J ends lost 4 bases and 3 bases respectively, with 18 bases between them. The germline gives CDR1 LNHDA, CDR2 SQIVND (reference sequence). The CDR3 has 16 residues.

There are a few counts of this clonotype. This chain connects TRBV27 to TRBJ1-6; 7 nucleotides line up with TRBD1. The CDR3 is made up of 18 amino acids. Germline V lookup: CDR1 MNHEY, CDR2 SMNVEV (reference sequence). After removal of 8 bases from V and 0 bases from J, the junction contained 13 bases not matched to a gene. The CDR3 reads CASGHRGLSSSYNSPLHF. The CDR3 DNA sequence: TGTGCCAGCGGCCACAGGGGTCTGTCGAGCTCCTATAATTCACCCCTCCACTTT.

This clonotype was counted at least ten times. The rearrangement uses TRBV18 and TRBJ1-4; D is undetermined. CDR1 KGHSH and CDR2 LQKENI come from the germline V gene. Trimming shortened V by 2 bases and J by 4 bases, and 11 bases separated the two germline ends. This CDR3 is 15 amino acids long. CDR3 coding DNA: TGTGCCAGCTCACCAGGATCCGGGTTTAATGAAAAACTGTTTTTT. This sequence encodes CASSPGSGFNEKLFF.

Notes on this clonotype: A read error may explain this, as a much larger clone is one base away. The genes are TRBV12-3 or TRBV12-4 and TRBJ1-3; D remains ambiguous. Between the trimmed V and J ends, which lost 6 bases and 3 bases, there was a span of 12 bases. This CDR3 contains 14 residues. The CDR3 bases are TGTGCCAGCAGGCCTTTAGACGGTGGAAACACCATATATTTT. Its translation: CASRPLDGGNTIYF.

The table lists this clonotype with a few counts. The gene calls are TRBV24-1 and TRBJ2-1; D uncertain. The V end was cut by 3 bases, the J end by 3 bases, with 14 bases between. Germline CDR1 is KGHDR and CDR2 is SFDVKD. The CDR3 is 16 amino acids. In DNA, the CDR3 is TGTGCCACCAGTGATACGAAGTCGACTGGCTACAATGAGCAGTTCTTC. Protein: CATSDTKSTGYNEQFF.

This clonotype was observed many times. J is TRBJ2-1 and V is TRBV6-1; 11 nucleotides align to TRBD2. V shed 6 bases and J 5 bases; nucleotides not matched to a gene: 6. Germline V lookup: CDR1 MNHNS, CDR2 SASEGT. This CDR3 comprises 15 residues. CDR3 in amino acids: CASRVPGLADNEQFF. CDR3 sequence (DNA): TGTGCCAGCAGGGTCCCGGGACTAGCGGACAATGAGCAGTTCTTC.

This rearrangement joins TRBV15 to TRBJ2-2; D perhaps matches TRBD1 (5 bases). Trimming removed 9 bases at V and 1 base at J, with 12 bases between. Germline CDR1 LNHNV, CDR2 YYDKDF (reference sequence). The CDR3 consists of 14 residues. The CDR3 region is CATPNTGNTGELFF. In DNA form, the CDR3 reads TGTGCCACACCGAACACAGGGAACACCGGGGAGCTGTTTTTT.

This clonotype was seen many times. This chain uses TRBV2 with TRBJ2-1, with 10 bases lining up with TRBD1. The CDR3 runs 15 residues. Germline V gene lookup returns CDR1 SNHLY and CDR2 FYNNEI. V dropped 7 bases and J dropped 6; count of bases not matched to a gene: 9. The CDR3 DNA reads TGTGCCAGCAAGTACGGACAGGGGGATATCAATGAGCAGTTCTTC. This translates into CASKYGQGDINEQFF.

Points on this clonotype: Relative to the germline gene, one junction end is altered; a read error may explain this. The J gene is TRBJ2-7, the V gene TRBV20-1; no definite D call. Germline-derived CDR1 and CDR2 are DFQATT and SNEGSKA (reference sequence). The length of the CDR3 is 11 residues. The CDR3 coding sequence is TGCGGTGCGAGTACCGTGAACGAGCAGTACTTC. Protein product: CGASTVNEQYF.

This clonotype was picked up many times. The J gene is TRBJ1-2, the V gene TRBV6-1; D gene ambiguous. CDR1 is MNHNS, CDR2 SASEGT, per germline. There are 13 residues in the CDR3. V lost 3 bases and J lost 4, with 9 bases in between. The CDR3 reads CASSDREGYGYTF. DNA for the CDR3: TGTGCCAGCAGTGATAGGGAAGGCTATGGCTACACCTTC.

Many counts were recorded for this clonotype. This chain connects TRBV20-1 to TRBJ2-5; D might be TRBD1 or TRBD2, each matching 5 bases. The CDR3 loop spans 13 amino acids. Trimming took 4 bases from V and 1 from J, leaving 10 bases between them. In germline, CDR1 is DFQATT, CDR2 SNEGSKA (reference sequence). The CDR3 sequence: CSATRDAQETQYF. DNA for the CDR3: TGCAGTGCTACCAGGGACGCCCAAGAGACCCAGTACTTC.

This chain connects TRBV6-1 to TRBJ1-1; 10 bases map to TRBD1. V was clipped by 5 bases and J by 7 bases; unmatched bases: 4. There are 13 residues in the CDR3. The germline CDR1 and CDR2 sequences are MNHNS and SASEGT. The CDR3: CASSRTGGFEAFF. The CDR3 coding sequence is TGTGCCAGCAGTCGGACAGGGGGGTTTGAAGCTTTCTTT.